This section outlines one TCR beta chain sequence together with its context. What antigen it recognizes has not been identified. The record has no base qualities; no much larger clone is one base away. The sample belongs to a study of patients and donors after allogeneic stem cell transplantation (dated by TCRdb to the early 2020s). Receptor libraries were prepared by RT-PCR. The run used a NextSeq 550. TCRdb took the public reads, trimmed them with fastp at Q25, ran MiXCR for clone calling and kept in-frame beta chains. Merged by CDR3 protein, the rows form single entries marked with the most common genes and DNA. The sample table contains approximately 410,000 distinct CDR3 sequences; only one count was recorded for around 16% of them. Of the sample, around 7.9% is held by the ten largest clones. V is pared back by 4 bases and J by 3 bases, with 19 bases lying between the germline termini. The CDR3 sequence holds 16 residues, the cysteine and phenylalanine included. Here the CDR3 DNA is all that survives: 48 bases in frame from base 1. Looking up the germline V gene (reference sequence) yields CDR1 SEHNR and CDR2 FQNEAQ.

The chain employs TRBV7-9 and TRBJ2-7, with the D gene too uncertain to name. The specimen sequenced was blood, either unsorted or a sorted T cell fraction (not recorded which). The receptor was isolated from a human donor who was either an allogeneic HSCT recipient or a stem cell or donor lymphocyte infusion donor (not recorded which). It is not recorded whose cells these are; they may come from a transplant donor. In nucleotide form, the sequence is TGTGCCAGCAGCTATAACGTAGGGATCGAGATCTACGAGCAGTACTTC. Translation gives CASSYNVGIEIYEQYF.